This TCR beta chain emerged from a study of cytomegalovirus exposure and HLA in healthy donors. 13 Jbeta primers and 60 Vbeta primers were used for the PCR. Sequencing was performed with immunoSEQ multiplex PCR; in TCRdb, only in-frame clones are kept and a portion is missing. Of about 200,000 clones listed, approximately 12% are singletons. This TCR was recovered from a man over 45 in good health and CMV-seropositive. Sequencing was performed on PBMCs.

The chain's CDR3 is CASSLRQGVNDGYTF. CDR3 in DNA: TGTGCCAGCAGCTTACGACAGGGGGTAAATGATGGCTACACCTTC. This sequence joins TRBV9 and TRBJ1-2, with 9 bases matching TRBD1. Trimming removed 4 bases from V and 6 bases from J; junction bases left unmatched: 10. This CDR3 spans 15 amino acids. Germline CDR1 SGDLS, CDR2 YYNGEE.